What follows are 18 T cell receptor beta chains derived from one specimen sequenced in a study of shared T cell receptors in the human thymus. The assay was immunoSEQ multiplex PCR, and TCRdb's table has in-frame clones only and misses some. The top ten clones hold about 0.02% of a sample with about 400,000 clones, roughly 94% of them seen once. Sequencing was performed on thymocytes. The receptors derive from a human donor.

Note on this clone: Other DNA sequences in this specimen translate into the identical CDR3. This chain links TRBV20-1 with TRBJ2-7; D is undetermined. With 1 base removed from V and 6 bases from J, the gap between germline ends came to 7 bases. Per germline, CDR1 DFQATT and CDR2 SNEGSKA (reference sequence). CDR3 length equals 11 residues. In DNA form, the CDR3 reads TGCAGTGCTAGAGTGTCGGGCGAGCAGTACTTC. Translating gives CSARVSGEQYF.

V is TRBV4-3 and J is TRBJ1-2, with a tentative D call TRBD1 (5 bases). The CDR3 covers 16 residues. CDR1 and CDR2 (germline): LGHNA, YSLEER. V lost 1 base to trimming and J lost 4 bases, with 16 bases between them. CDR3 nucleotide sequence: TGCGCCAGCAGCCAAGCCTCCCCGGGGGTTCCCTATGGCTACACCTTC. It codes for CASSQASPGVPYGYTF.

The CDR3 region is CASGGTGVNTEAFF. Written as DNA, the CDR3 is TGTGCCAGCGGGGGGACAGGAGTGAACACTGAAGCTTTCTTT. V and J are TRBV6-5 and TRBJ1-1; 8 bases align to TRBD1. Looked up from germline, CDR1 is MNHEY and CDR2 is SVGAGI. With V trimmed by 8 bases and J by 0 bases, 5 bases remained unmatched. The CDR3 consists of 14 residues.

The chain links TRBV5-6 to TRBJ2-5, with TRBD2 as a possible D gene (6 bases). CDR3 length: 13 amino acids. V was cut by 2 bases and J by 7 bases, with 12 bases left in between. In germline, CDR1 is SGHDT, CDR2 YYEEEE. This CDR3 is CASSFGRKGTQYF. The DNA for the CDR3 is TGTGCCAGCAGCTTTGGGAGGAAAGGGACCCAGTACTTC. Full variable domain (outside the CDR3, taken from reference TRBV5-6 and TRBJ2-5): DAGVTQSPTHLIKTRGQQVTLRCSPKSGHDTVSWYQQALGQGPQFIFQYYEEEERQRGNFPDRFSGHQFPNYSSELNVNALLLGDSALYLCASSFGRKGTQYFGPGTRLLVL.

J is TRBJ2-1 and V is TRBV28; the D gene is possibly TRBD1 (5 bases). V was shortened by 8 bases and J by 0 bases, with 17 bases between the two germline ends. The CDR3 is 16 amino acids. CDR1 MDHEN and CDR2 SYDVKM come from the germline V gene. CDR3 sequence: CASQTVAPSSYNEQFF. CDR3 in DNA: TGTGCCAGCCAGACAGTGGCCCCTAGCTCCTACAATGAGCAGTTCTTC. Full variable domain (missing parts from reference TRBV28 and TRBJ2-1): DVKVTQSSRYLVKRTGEKVFLECVQDMDHENMFWYRQDPGLGLRLIYFSYDVKMKEKGDIPEGYSVSREKKERFSLILESASTNQTSMYLCASQTVAPSSYNEQFFGPGTRLTVL.

The rearrangement links TRBV28 to TRBJ1-5, with TRBD1 matching over 7 bases. Trimming took 9 bases from V and 0 from J; bases not matched to a gene: 11. Germline CDR1 is MDHEN and CDR2 is SYDVKM. The CDR3 has 16 amino acids. CDR3 sequence: CASRGQFRNSNQPQHF. CDR3 DNA: TGTGCCAGTAGGGGGCAGTTCAGAAATAGCAATCAGCCCCAGCATTTT.

A single count supports this clone. The J gene is TRBJ1-4, the V gene TRBV28, with TRBD1 matching over 8 bases. The CDR3 extends over 14 amino acids. The trim removed 6 bases at V and 5 bases at J, leaving 5 bases unmatched. The germline CDR1 and CDR2 sequences are MDHEN and SYDVKM. CDR3 bases: TGTGCCAGCAGCCACCGGACAGGGAATGAAAAACTGTTTTTT. It yields the protein CASSHRTGNEKLFF.

Note on this clone: The sample holds other DNA sequences that translate to the same CDR3. V gene TRBV7-2 combines with J gene TRBJ2-7; no clear D gene. Germline CDR1 SGHTA, CDR2 FQGNSA. V lost 5 bases, J lost 2 bases, and 4 bases lay in between. The CDR3 is 11 residues long. The DNA of the CDR3 is TGTGCCAGCAGCCGAACCTACGAGCAGTACTTC. Translating it yields CASSRTYEQYF. The full variable domain, rest sourced from reference TRBV7-2 and TRBJ2-7, is GAGVSQSPSNKVTEKGKDVELRCDPISGHTALYWYRQSLGQGLEFLIYFQGNSAPDKSGLPSDRFSAERTGGSVSTLTIQRTQQEDSAVYLCASSRTYEQYFGPGTRLTVT.

This clone was picked up one time. The V call is TRBV6-4, the J call TRBJ2-4; D gene uncertain. The CDR3 loop spans 12 amino acids. Germline lookup yields CDR1 MRHNA and CDR2 SNTAGT. V was clipped by 2 bases and J by 8 bases, with 7 bases between them. The chain's CDR3 is CASSDIGYIQYF. Here the CDR3 DNA reads TGTGCCAGCAGTGACATAGGTTACATTCAGTACTTC.

V gene TRBV4-3 combines with J gene TRBJ2-1; D possibly corresponds to TRBD2 (5 bases). This CDR3 region has 15 residues. Germline loops: CDR1 LGHNA, CDR2 YSLEER. V lost 4 bases and J 8 bases, leaving 18 bases between the germline ends. For the CDR3, the DNA is TGCGCCAGCAGCCCCCTTGTCCGGGGTCCCGATGAGCAGTTCTTC. This gives the protein CASSPLVRGPDEQFF.

Only one count was recorded for this clone. The chain couples TRBV7-2 to TRBJ2-4; TRBD2 agrees at 13 bases. The CDR3 loop spans 19 amino acids. The germline gives CDR1 SGHTA, CDR2 FQGNSA. After removal of 7 bases from V and 9 bases from J, the junction contained 21 bases not matched to a gene. CDR3 nucleotides: TGTGCCAGCACCACGACGGGTGGCGGGACTAGCGGGATAGGGGGCATTCAGTACTTC. It is translated as CASTTTGGGTSGIGGIQYF.

The V and J genes are TRBV6-4 and TRBJ1-2; TRBD1 aligns across 8 bases. The CDR3 runs 13 residues. V was clipped by 3 bases and J by 5 bases; unmatched bases: 2. Per germline, CDR1 MRHNA and CDR2 SNTAGT. CDR3 sequence reads: CASSDTGGYGYTF. CDR3 DNA sequence: TGTGCCAGCAGTGATACAGGGGGGTATGGCTACACCTTC.

The chain recombines TRBV29-1 with TRBJ2-4; 7 nucleotides match TRBD1. Germline CDR1 SQVTM, CDR2 ANQGSEA. The V gene end was trimmed by 3 bases and the J gene end by 6 bases; junction bases not matched to a gene: 11. There are 15 residues in the CDR3. The CDR3 is CSVEFPEQGLNIQYF. The CDR3 bases are TGCAGCGTTGAGTTCCCAGAACAGGGGTTAAACATTCAGTACTTC.

This chain connects TRBV20-1 to TRBJ1-2; no firm D call. The germline gives CDR1 DFQATT, CDR2 SNEGSKA (reference sequence). V dropped 3 bases and J dropped 8 bases, with 7 bases sitting between them. The CDR3 totals 10 residues. CDR3 DNA: TGCAGTGCTAGGGGCGGAGGCTACACCTTC. This codes for CSARGGGYTF.

The rearrangement uses TRBV6-6 and TRBJ2-1; tentative D call: TRBD1 (5 bases). This CDR3 contains 13 residues. The V and J ends lost 4 bases and 10 bases respectively, with 14 bases between them. Germline CDR1 is MNHNY and CDR2 is SVGAGI (reference sequence). CDR3 region: CASSSQGYPEQFF. The CDR3 DNA follows: TGTGCCAGCAGTTCCCAGGGCTACCCAGAGCAGTTCTTC.

The chain couples TRBV4-3 to TRBJ1-1; 10 positions match TRBD1. CDR1 is LGHNA and CDR2 is YSLEER in the germline V gene. The V and J ends lost 2 bases and 0 bases, in that order; junction bases with no gene match: 6. The CDR3 is made up of 17 amino acids. In DNA form, the CDR3 reads TGCGCCAGCAGCCAAACCGGGACAGGGGCTATGAACACTGAAGCTTTCTTT. It codes for CASSQTGTGAMNTEAFF.

The chain employs TRBV7-9 and TRBJ2-7; TRBD1 might be the D (5 bases). The germline V and J ends were trimmed by 5 bases and 3 bases, with 14 bases remaining between them. The CDR3 has 14 residues. The germline CDR1 and CDR2 sequences are SEHNR and FQNEAQ (reference sequence). CDR3 bases: TGTGCCAGCAGCGCCCGGTGGGGCTTCTACGAGCAGTACTTC. It specifies CASSARWGFYEQYF.

The chain employs TRBV11-2 and TRBJ2-7, with TRBD2 as a possible D gene (6 bases). CDR1 and CDR2 from the germline V gene are SGHAT and FQNNGV. V gave up 5 bases and J gave up 0 bases, with 17 bases separating them. The CDR3 is 16 residues long. The CDR3 DNA reads as TGTGCCAGCAGCCTCAGGGATCCGGGACTCTCCTACGAGCAGTACTTC. This sequence encodes CASSLRDPGLSYEQYF.